These 30 T cell receptor beta chains share one sample of origin, sequenced in a study of blood T cell repertoires in COVID-19 (dated by TCRdb to the early 2020s). To prepare the library, the immunoSEQ multiplex PCR assay was applied. TCRdb carries this immuneACCESS record with in-frame sequences only. Its versions omit some clonotypes, under half of them owing to an unresolved V gene in the studies checked, with the rest unexplained. The sample table lists roughly 190,000 clones, 90% of them with a count of one. Clones ranked in the top ten supply approximately 0.48% of the sample. What was sequenced was peripheral blood. These receptors all come from a man aged 45-60 years with acute or convalescent COVID-19.

This CDR3 reads CASSLEAQGDTGELFF. CDR3 nucleotides: TGTGCCAGCAGCTTAGAGGCCCAAGGGGACACCGGGGAGCTGTTTTTT. This chain links TRBV7-8 with TRBJ2-2; D is perhaps TRBD1 (5 bases). CDR1 is SGHVS, CDR2 FQNEAQ, per germline. V was shortened by 1 base and J by 3 bases, with 12 bases between the two germline ends. The CDR3 covers 16 residues. Full variable domain (rest looked up from reference TRBV7-8 and TRBJ2-2): GAGVSQSPRYKVAKRGQDVALRCDPISGHVSLFWYQQALGQGPEFLTYFQNEAQLDKSGLPSDRFFAERPEGSVSTLKIQRTQQEDSAVYLCASSLEAQGDTGELFFGEGSRLTVL.

The J gene is TRBJ2-5, the V gene TRBV11-2; 8 positions match TRBD2. This CDR3 is built from 16 residues. Germline assignment: CDR1 SGHAT and CDR2 FQNNGV. The V segment lost 5 bases and the J segment 6 bases; nucleotides outside the gene matches: 14. The CDR3 nucleotides are TGTGCCAGCAGCCCCCTTACGCGGGGGGCAGCGCAGACCCAGTACTTC. It is translated as CASSPLTRGAAQTQYF.

This clone was seen once. The chain employs TRBV28 and TRBJ2-3; 7 nucleotides agree with TRBD2. Losses at the gene ends were 5 bases for V and 0 bases for J; bases not matched to a gene: 5. This CDR3 is built from 15 residues. Germline V gives CDR1 MDHEN, CDR2 SYDVKM. CDR3: CASSHGLVSTDTQYF. CDR3 bases: TGTGCCAGCAGTCACGGACTAGTGAGCACAGATACGCAGTATTTT.

The genes are TRBV19 and TRBJ2-7; D is unresolved. Germline CDR1 and CDR2: LNHDA and SQIVND (reference sequence). CDR3 length: 15 amino acids. The ends were cut back, 1 base at V and 0 bases at J, with 10 bases in the middle. The DNA of the CDR3 is TGTGCCAGTAGTATAGCTGGCGACAACTCCTACGAGCAGTACTTC. This translates into CASSIAGDNSYEQYF.

CDR3 coding DNA: TGTGCCAGCAGCGTAGACGGGAACTCCTACAATGAGCAGTTCTTC. The encoded protein is CASSVDGNSYNEQFF. The chain has TRBV9 and TRBJ2-1; D perhaps matches TRBD2 (5 bases). V lost 0 bases to trimming and J lost 0 bases, with 7 bases between them. Germline V gene data show CDR1 as SGDLS and CDR2 as YYNGEE. The CDR3 has 15 residues. Based on the CDR3 plus reference TRBV9 and TRBJ2-1, the full variable domain is DSGVTQTPKHLITATGQRVTLRCSPRSGDLSVYWYQQSLDQGLQFLIQYYNGEERAKGNILERFSAQQFPDLHSELNLSSLELGDSALYFCASSVDGNSYNEQFFGPGTRLTVL.

V and J are TRBV4-2 and TRBJ2-3, with D possibly being TRBD1 (5 bases). This CDR3 is 15 amino acids long. Germline CDR1 is LGHNA and CDR2 is YNFKEQ. Trimming stripped 0 bases from V and 5 bases from J, with 12 bases between. The CDR3 protein is CASSQEVGAEDTQYF. CDR3 bases: TGTGCCAGCAGCCAAGAGGTAGGGGCAGAAGATACGCAGTATTTT.

This clone has a single count. The rearrangement uses TRBV18 and TRBJ1-4; 9 nucleotides match TRBD1. Unmatched junction bases numbered 2, after V lost 0 bases and J lost 3 bases. This CDR3 region has 16 residues. Germline CDR1 is KGHSH and CDR2 is LQKENI. In DNA, the CDR3 is TGTGCCAGCTCACCACCGTGGACAGGGGCTAATGAAAAACTGTTTTTT. This sequence encodes CASSPPWTGANEKLFF.

The rearrangement joins TRBV4-2 to TRBJ2-3; 12 nucleotides match TRBD2. With 0 bases clipped from V and 5 bases from J, the junction kept 3 bases outside the gene matches. The CDR3 is 16 residues long. CDR1 and CDR2 from the germline V gene are LGHNA and YNFKEQ. CDR3 sequence reads: CASSQDLAGGRDTQYF. The CDR3 DNA reads TGTGCCAGCAGCCAAGACCTAGCGGGGGGGCGAGATACGCAGTATTTT.

The chain couples TRBV3-1 (or the pseudogene TRBV3-2) to TRBJ1-2; D is ambiguous. The V end lost 0 bases, the J end lost 4 bases, and 15 bases lay between the germline ends. The CDR3 has 16 amino acids. CDR1 is LGHDT, CDR2 YNNKEL, per germline (reference sequence). The CDR3 sequence is CASSQDHGYYVYGYTF. The CDR3 DNA is TGTGCCAGCAGCCAAGATCACGGGTATTACGTCTATGGCTACACCTTC.

The rearrangement links TRBV10-3 to TRBJ2-3; 9 bases are shared with TRBD2. J was trimmed by 4 bases and V by 2 bases; bases with no gene match: 7. Germline CDR1 is ENHRY and CDR2 is SYGVKD. The CDR3 sequence is 16 residues long. The CDR3 loop is CAISEGSGSWADTQYF. The CDR3 DNA is TGTGCCATCAGTGAGGGTAGCGGGAGTTGGGCAGATACGCAGTATTTT.

This clone was counted once. This chain connects TRBV6-1 to TRBJ2-7; TRBD2 matches at 12 bases. Per the germline V gene, CDR1 is MNHNS and CDR2 is SASEGT. There are 16 residues in the CDR3. After removal of 4 bases from V and 4 bases from J, the junction contained 8 bases not matched to a gene. CDR3 bases: TGTGCCAGCAGTGCCTCACTAGCGGGGGGTCTTTACGAGCAGTACGTC. Amino acid sequence: CASSASLAGGLYEQYV.

The V gene is TRBV27, the J gene TRBJ1-3; tentatively, D is TRBD1 (5 bases). V lost 6 bases, J lost 2 bases, and 11 bases lay in between. Germline V lookup: CDR1 MNHEY, CDR2 SMNVEV (reference sequence). The CDR3 runs 14 residues. This chain's CDR3 is CASRPVGAGNTIYF. DNA of the CDR3: TGTGCCAGCAGACCGGTAGGGGCTGGAAACACCATATATTTT.

The rearrangement uses TRBV6-5 and TRBJ2-7; D gene uncertain. This CDR3 has 13 amino acids. The germline gives CDR1 MNHEY, CDR2 SVGAGI. V lost 6 bases, J lost 3 bases, and 12 bases lay in between. The CDR3 DNA follows: TGTGCCAGCAGGGCAGGTATAAGCTACGAGCAGTACTTC. It yields the protein CASRAGISYEQYF.

The V call is TRBV28, the J call TRBJ1-5, with 10 nucleotides matching TRBD1. The CDR3 consists of 16 residues. The germline gives CDR1 MDHEN, CDR2 SYDVKM. V gave up 6 bases and J gave up 1 base; unmatched junction bases: 6. The CDR3 here is CASRETGGLSNQPQHF. The CDR3 region has the DNA TGTGCCAGCAGAGAGACAGGGGGCCTAAGCAATCAGCCCCAGCATTTT.

The chain carries TRBV28 and TRBJ1-3; 8 bases agree with TRBD1. The V segment lost 8 bases and the J segment 3 bases; nucleotides outside the gene matches: 9. This CDR3 has 15 amino acids. Germline values: CDR1 MDHEN, CDR2 SYDVKM. As DNA, the CDR3 is TGTGCCAGCGCGAGGCAGGGGGCAGTTGGAAACACCATATATTTT. Translated: CASARQGAVGNTIYF.

The rearrangement uses TRBV10-3 and TRBJ2-5; TRBD2 might be the D (5 bases). Deletions cut 8 bases from V and 6 bases from J, with 13 bases between. Germline loops: CDR1 ENHRY, CDR2 SYGVKD. The CDR3 has 12 residues. In DNA form, the CDR3 reads TGTGCCATCGGGGAGAGTGGGCAGACCCAGTACTTC. Protein product: CAIGESGQTQYF.

The chain couples TRBV4-3 to TRBJ2-2; 7 bases align to TRBD1. Germline V gene lookup returns CDR1 LGHNA and CDR2 YSLEER. With V trimmed by 4 bases and J by 5 bases, 4 bases remained unmatched. The CDR3 consists of 14 residues. The CDR3, as DNA: TGCGCCAGCAGCCCCGGGACAGATACCGGGGAGCTGTTTTTT. Its protein is CASSPGTDTGELFF.

This chain connects TRBV6-1 to TRBJ2-3, with 11 bases identical to TRBD1. From germline, CDR1 is MNHNS and CDR2 SASEGT. V lost 3 bases to trimming and J lost 4 bases; unmatched junction nucleotides: 9. This CDR3 is built from 17 residues. Here the CDR3 reads CASSDRTGGANSDTQYF. The DNA for the CDR3 is TGTGCCAGCAGTGACCGGACAGGGGGCGCAAACTCAGATACGCAGTATTTT.

CDR3 region: CASSMGKHGNQPQHF. The CDR3 DNA sequence: TGTGCCAGTAGTATGGGCAAACATGGCAATCAGCCCCAGCATTTT. This chain connects TRBV19 to TRBJ1-5; D unresolved. This CDR3 region has 15 residues. Looked up from germline, CDR1 is LNHDA and CDR2 is SQIVND (reference sequence). The V end lost 3 bases, the J end lost 2 bases, and 11 bases lay between the germline ends.

The V gene is TRBV2, the J gene TRBJ1-3; D gene ambiguous. CDR1 and CDR2 from the germline V gene are SNHLY and FYNNEI. The ends were cut back, 4 bases at V and 0 bases at J, with 4 bases in the middle. The CDR3 covers 13 residues. In nucleotides, the CDR3 is TGTGCCAGCAGTGGTATCTCTGGAAACACCATATATTTT. Its translation: CASSGISGNTIYF.

The chain is built from TRBV7-2 and TRBJ1-2; tentatively, D is TRBD1 (6 bases). The CDR3 runs to 15 residues. V lost 2 bases and J 7 bases, leaving 17 bases between the germline ends. CDR1 is SGHTA and CDR2 is FQGNSA in the germline V gene. The CDR3 region is CASSLKTGSMSGYTF. CDR3 nucleotides: TGTGCCAGCAGCTTAAAGACAGGATCTATGAGTGGCTACACCTTC.

The chain carries TRBV11-2 and TRBJ1-1; D perhaps matches TRBD1 (5 bases). The CDR3 length is 14 residues. Trimming took 6 bases from V and 1 from J, leaving 12 bases between them. Germline V gene lookup returns CDR1 SGHAT and CDR2 FQNNGV. The CDR3 region is CASSLGQGNTEAFF. The CDR3 DNA sequence: TGTGCCAGCAGTCTTGGTCAGGGGAACACTGAAGCTTTCTTT.

This sequence joins TRBV19 and TRBJ1-2; 8 bases are shared with TRBD1. The CDR3 has 16 amino acids. With V trimmed by 5 bases and J by 4 bases, 12 bases remained unmatched. Per germline, CDR1 LNHDA and CDR2 SQIVND (reference sequence). Here the CDR3 reads CASSRTGRVWGYGYTF. The CDR3 bases are TGTGCCAGTAGTCGGACAGGGAGGGTCTGGGGCTATGGCTACACCTTC.

J is TRBJ2-1 and V is TRBV9, with 7 bases that match TRBD1. CDR1 and CDR2 from the germline V gene are SGDLS and YYNGEE. The length of the CDR3 is 16 residues. V lost 2 bases to trimming and J lost 9 bases; unmatched junction nucleotides: 14. DNA of the CDR3: TGTGCCAGCAGCGTCGAAGGGGGCTGGGCCAGTGGTGAGCAGTTCTTC. Its protein product is CASSVEGGWASGEQFF.

V is TRBV3-1 (or the pseudogene TRBV3-2) and J is TRBJ2-1; 10 bases are a match to TRBD2. The CDR3 contains 15 residues. Germline V CDR1 and CDR2: LGHDT, YNNKEL (reference sequence). V lost 3 bases and J lost 4; bases outside the gene matches: 3. The CDR3 reads CASSQVAGGYNEQFF. The CDR3 region has the DNA TGTGCCAGCAGCCAGGTAGCGGGAGGATACAATGAGCAGTTCTTC.

This chain links TRBV27 with TRBJ1-6; the match to TRBD1 covers 11 bases. Trimming took 6 bases from V and 0 from J; bases not matched to a gene: 7. The germline CDR1 and CDR2 sequences are MNHEY and SMNVEV (reference sequence). The CDR3 sequence is 18 residues long. CDR3 sequence: CASRTGTGGSSYNSPLHF. The CDR3 nucleotides are TGTGCCAGCAGAACCGGGACAGGGGGAAGCTCCTATAATTCACCCCTCCACTTT.

The J gene is TRBJ2-3, the V gene TRBV10-3; perhaps TRBD2 as D (5 bases). Germline V gives CDR1 ENHRY, CDR2 SYGVKD. The germline V and J ends were trimmed by 0 bases and 0 bases, with 10 bases remaining between them. The CDR3 loop spans 16 amino acids. CDR3 bases: TGTGCCATCAGTGAGTCTTTTGGCGGGAGCACAGATACGCAGTATTTT. Translated, it gives CAISESFGGSTDTQYF.

The gene calls are TRBV5-1 and TRBJ1-2, with D hard to call. The CDR3 runs 14 residues. The V end was cut by 7 bases, the J end by 2 bases, with 15 bases between. CDR1 and CDR2 from the germline V gene are SGHRS and YFSETQ. In DNA form, the CDR3 reads TGCGCCAGCCGGACCGACTACAGCAACTATGGCTACACCTTC. Protein sequence: CASRTDYSNYGYTF. Drawing the rest from reference TRBV5-1 and TRBJ1-2, the complete variable domain is KAGVTQTPRYLIKTRGQQVTLSCSPISGHRSVSWYQQTPGQGLQFLFEYFSETQRNKGNFPGRFSGRQFSNSRSEMNVSTLELGDSALYLCASRTDYSNYGYTFGSGTRLTVV.

V gene TRBV24-1 combines with J gene TRBJ2-1; TRBD2 matches at 12 bases. CDR3 length: 13 residues. Per the germline V gene, CDR1 is KGHDR and CDR2 is SFDVKD. The junction had 5 bases not matched to a gene; V was cut back by 9 bases and J by 9 bases. The CDR3: CATASGGAGEQFF. As DNA, the CDR3 is TGTGCCACCGCTAGCGGGGGGGCAGGTGAGCAGTTCTTC.

The CDR3 DNA sequence: TGTGCCAGCAGCTTGGGTGGGGGGGGTCAGCCCCAGCATTTT. Its protein is CASSLGGGGQPQHF. J is TRBJ1-5 and V is TRBV5-6; maybe TRBD1 (5 bases). The CDR3 is made up of 14 amino acids. V was shortened by 0 bases and J by 6 bases, with 10 bases between the two germline ends. Per germline, CDR1 SGHDT and CDR2 YYEEEE.